Presented here are 5 T cell receptor beta chains from one specimen sequenced in a study of cytomegalovirus exposure and HLA in healthy donors. This PCR relied on a set of 60 Vbeta primers and 13 Jbeta primers. Sequencing used immunoSEQ multiplex PCR; TCRdb keeps in-frame clones, though not all of them. Among roughly 160,000 clones, approximately 80% were seen once, and the ten largest hold about 9.6%. Specimen: PBMCs. These receptors originate from a man between 18 and 29 years old in good health and CMV-seropositive.

The count of this clone is one. This chain connects TRBV5-4 to TRBJ1-1; D possibly corresponds to TRBD1 (5 bases). The CDR3 has 13 residues. V dropped 4 bases and J dropped 4 bases, with 11 bases sitting between them. CDR1 SGHNT and CDR2 YYREEE come from the germline V gene (reference sequence). DNA of the CDR3: TGTGCCAGCAGCCAAGCCAGGGCCACTGAAGCTTTCTTT. It is translated as CASSQARATEAFF.

The rearrangement links TRBV5-4 to TRBJ1-1; the D gene is possibly TRBD1 (6 bases). V was trimmed by 4 bases and J by 6 bases, leaving 16 bases between them. The germline CDR1 and CDR2 sequences are SGHNT and YYREEE (reference sequence). The CDR3 contains 14 residues. This CDR3 is CASSTATGRAEAFF. The DNA for the CDR3 is TGTGCCAGCAGCACTGCGACAGGTCGGGCTGAAGCTTTCTTT.

V and J are TRBV7-9 and TRBJ1-1; D perhaps matches TRBD1 (5 bases). There are 16 residues in the CDR3. Deletions cut 1 base from V and 3 bases from J, with 15 bases between. In germline, CDR1 is SEHNR, CDR2 FQNEAQ (reference sequence). The CDR3 loop reads CASSLGIVRADTEAFF. CDR3 nucleotides: TGTGCCAGCAGCTTAGGTATCGTCAGGGCTGACACTGAAGCTTTCTTT.

J is TRBJ2-1 and V is TRBV5-5; D perhaps matches TRBD2 (6 bases). The CDR3 runs to 15 residues. Trimming removed 3 bases at V and 7 bases at J, with 17 bases between. Germline CDR1 and CDR2: SGHKS and YYEKEE (reference sequence). CDR3 in DNA: TGTGCCAGCAGCTACACGGGAGCAGAGAGGAATGAGCAGTTCTTC. Translated, it gives CASSYTGAERNEQFF.

The rearrangement links TRBV19 to TRBJ1-4; TRBD1 aligns across 7 bases. In germline, CDR1 is LNHDA, CDR2 SQIVND (reference sequence). CDR3 length equals 13 residues. V shed 11 bases and J 6 bases; nucleotides not matched to a gene: 9. CDR3 loop: CAVRTGFDEKLFF. CDR3 sequence (DNA): TGTGCCGTCAGGACAGGCTTCGATGAAAAACTGTTTTTT.